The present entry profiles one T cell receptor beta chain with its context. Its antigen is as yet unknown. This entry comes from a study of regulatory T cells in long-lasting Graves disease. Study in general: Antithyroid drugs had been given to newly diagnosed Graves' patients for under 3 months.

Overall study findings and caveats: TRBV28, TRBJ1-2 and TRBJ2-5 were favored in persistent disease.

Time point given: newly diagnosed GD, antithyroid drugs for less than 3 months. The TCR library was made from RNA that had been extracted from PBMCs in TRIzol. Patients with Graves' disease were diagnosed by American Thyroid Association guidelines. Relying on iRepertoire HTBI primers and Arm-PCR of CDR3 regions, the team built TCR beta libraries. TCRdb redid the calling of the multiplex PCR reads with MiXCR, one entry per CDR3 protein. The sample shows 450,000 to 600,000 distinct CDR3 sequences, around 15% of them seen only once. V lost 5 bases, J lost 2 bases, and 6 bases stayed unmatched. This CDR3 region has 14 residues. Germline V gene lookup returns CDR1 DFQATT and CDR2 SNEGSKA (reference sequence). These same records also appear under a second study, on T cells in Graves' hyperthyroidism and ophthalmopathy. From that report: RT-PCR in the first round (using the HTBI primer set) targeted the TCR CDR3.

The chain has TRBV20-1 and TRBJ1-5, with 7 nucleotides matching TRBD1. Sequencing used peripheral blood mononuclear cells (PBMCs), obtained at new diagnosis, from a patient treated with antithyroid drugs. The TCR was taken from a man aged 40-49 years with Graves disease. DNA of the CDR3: TGCAGTGCTCGAGGGGGCTTGGGCAATCAGCCCCAGCATTTT. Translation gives CSARGGLGNQPQHF.